These T cell receptor beta chains were read from a single sample in a study of blood T cell repertoires in COVID-19. The table came from immunoSEQ multiplex PCR; TCRdb's copy has only in-frame clones and leaves some out. The sample comprises about 43,000 clones, over 75% of which are singletons, and around a quarter rests with the top ten. Sequencing was carried out using peripheral blood. These receptors were obtained from a woman in her fifties or sixties with acute or convalescent COVID-19. The CDR3 runs from the conserved cysteine through the conserved F or W. The D gene is left open where the match is weak. Clone size, where shown, is once, few, many, or a class for clones that have expanded.

v_gene,j_gene,abundance,d_gene,CDR3aa,CDR3nt
TRBV11-1,TRBJ1-2,few,TRBD1,CASANRGWGYTF,TGTGCCAGCGCAAACAGGGGCTGGGGCTACACCTTC
TRBV7-2,TRBJ2-5,NA,TRBD1,CASSPPGTGFETQYF,TGTGCCAGCAGCCCCCCCGGGACAGGGTTTGAGACCCAGTACTTC
TRBV5-1,TRBJ2-1,NA,NA,CASSPNPTGSYEQFF,TGCGCCAGCAGCCCAAACCCGACAGGTTCGTACGAGCAGTTCTTC
TRBV7-2,TRBJ1-1,once,NA,CASSLDGTSSTEAFF,TGTGCCAGCAGCTTAGACGGGACTTCGAGCACTGAAGCTTTCTTT
TRBV5-6,TRBJ1-1,once,TRBD1,CASSVPGQGKTEAFF,TGTGCCAGCAGCGTCCCGGGACAGGGAAAGACTGAAGCTTTCTTT
TRBV5-6,TRBJ1-4,NA,TRBD1,CASSLGQGYEKLFF,TGTGCCAGCAGCTTGGGACAGGGGTATGAAAAACTGTTTTTT
TRBV7-9,TRBJ1-6,NA,NA,CASSLASGGGESPLHF,TGTGCCAGCAGCTTAGCCTCAGGTGGAGGAGAATCACCCCTCCACTTT
TRBV2,TRBJ2-7,few,TRBD1,CASRKGQGTPYEQYF,TGTGCCAGCAGGAAGGGACAGGGAACACCCTACGAGCAGTACTTC
TRBV5-1,TRBJ2-2,NA,NA,CASSLDLSGHAGELFF,TGCGCCAGCAGCTTGGACCTGTCGGGTCACGCCGGGGAGCTGTTTTTT
TRBV10-3,TRBJ2-3,NA,TRBD2,CAIKSSGGAGDTQYF,TGTGCCATCAAAAGTAGCGGGGGGGCCGGAGATACGCAGTATTTT
TRBV18,TRBJ2-4,NA,NA,CASSPRALRGHSKNIQYF,TGTGCCAGCTCACCACGAGCTTTGCGGGGGCATAGCAAAAACATTCAGTACTTC
TRBV18,TRBJ2-7,NA,TRBD1,CASSPGTGSDEQYF,TGTGCCAGCTCACCCGGGACAGGTAGCGACGAGCAGTACTTC
TRBV7-9,TRBJ2-7,NA,TRBD1,CASRGTGFSYEQYF,TGTGCCAGCCGAGGGACAGGGTTCTCCTACGAGCAGTACTTC
TRBV19,TRBJ1-4,once,NA,CASSPGETTNEKLFF,TGTGCCAGTAGCCCAGGGGAGACAACTAATGAAAAACTGTTTTTT
TRBV19,TRBJ1-2,NA,NA,CASSMYSNYGYTF,TGTGCCAGTAGTATGTACTCCAACTATGGCTACACCTTC
TRBV11-2,TRBJ2-7,once,TRBD2,CASSVGMASGGTYEQYF,TGTGCCAGCAGCGTCGGGATGGCTAGCGGGGGGACCTACGAGCAGTACTTC
TRBV6-5,TRBJ2-2,NA,TRBD1,CAGTTGGPGELFF,TGTGCCGGAACAACAGGGGGCCCCGGGGAGCTGTTTTTT
TRBV6-5,TRBJ1-2,NA,NA,CASSYFREDGYTF,TGTGCCAGCAGTTACTTCCGGGAGGATGGCTACACCTTC
TRBV6-1,TRBJ1-6,NA,NA,CASSEGTDNSPLHF,TGTGCCAGCAGTGAAGGGACAGATAATTCACCCCTCCACTTT
TRBV20-1,TRBJ1-2,NA,NA,CSASLMTTASNYGYTF,TGCAGTGCTAGTCTTATGACTACCGCCTCGAACTATGGCTACACCTTC
TRBV4-2,TRBJ2-7,NA,TRBD2,CASSGLAASSYEQYF,TGTGCCAGCAGCGGACTAGCGGCCAGCTCCTACGAGCAGTACTTC
TRBV7-6,TRBJ2-5,few,TRBD1,CASSLGGQGQETQYF,TGTGCCAGCAGCTTAGGAGGACAGGGCCAAGAGACCCAGTACTTC
TRBV18,TRBJ2-2,few,NA,CASSPRETGELFF,TGTGCCAGCTCACCGAGGGAAACCGGGGAGCTGTTTTTT
TRBV5-5,TRBJ2-5,NA,NA,CASSWGLPEETQYF,TGTGCCAGCAGCTGGGGCCTTCCCGAGGAGACCCAGTACTTC
TRBV9,TRBJ2-2,NA,TRBD1,CASSVVGTGVAGELFF,TGTGCCAGCAGCGTTGTTGGGACAGGAGTCGCCGGGGAGCTGTTTTTT
TRBV24-1,TRBJ2-7,NA,NA,CATSDSSAYEQYF,TGTGCCACCAGTGATTCTTCAGCGTACGAGCAGTACTTC
TRBV6-5,TRBJ2-7,NA,TRBD1,CASSYSRGRGEQYF,TGTGCCAGCAGTTACTCAAGGGGGCGCGGAGAGCAGTACTTC
TRBV4-1,TRBJ2-6,once,NA,CASSRRDTGANVLTF,TGCGCCAGCAGCCGGAGGGATACAGGGGCCAACGTCCTGACTTTC
TRBV3-1/TRBV3-2,TRBJ2-7,NA,TRBD2,CASSPKRGTTYEQYF,TGTGCCAGCAGCCCGAAAAGAGGGACTACCTACGAGCAGTACTTC
TRBV14,TRBJ2-7,NA,TRBD2,CASSLARGGPEQYF,TGTGCCAGCAGCCTCGCTCGGGGAGGGCCCGAGCAGTACTTC
TRBV19,TRBJ1-2,NA,NA,CASSIKGFFYGYTF,TGTGCCAGTAGTATAAAGGGGTTCTTCTATGGCTACACCTTC
TRBV7-2,TRBJ2-7,NA,TRBD1,CASSFGQGADEQYF,TGTGCCAGCAGCTTTGGACAGGGAGCCGACGAGCAGTACTTC
TRBV2,TRBJ2-1,NA,TRBD2,CASSGTAGGGNEQFF,TGTGCCAGCAGTGGAACGGCGGGAGGGGGTAATGAGCAGTTCTTC
TRBV5-6,TRBJ1-2,NA,NA,CASSLQLGAVDYGYTF,TGTGCCAGCAGCTTGCAGCTTGGGGCGGTGGACTATGGCTACACCTTC
TRBV27,TRBJ1-1,NA,TRBD1,CASSLGTGVVAEAFF,TGTGCCAGCAGTTTAGGGACAGGGGTGGTCGCTGAAGCTTTCTTT